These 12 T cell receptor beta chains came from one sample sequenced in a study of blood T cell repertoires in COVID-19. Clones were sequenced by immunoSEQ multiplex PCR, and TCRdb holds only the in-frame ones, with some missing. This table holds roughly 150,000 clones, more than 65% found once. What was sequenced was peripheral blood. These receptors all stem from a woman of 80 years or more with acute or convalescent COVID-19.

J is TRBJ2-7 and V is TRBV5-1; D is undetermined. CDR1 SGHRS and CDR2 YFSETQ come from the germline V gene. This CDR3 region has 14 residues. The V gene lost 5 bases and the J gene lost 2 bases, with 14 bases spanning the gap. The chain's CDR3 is CASSSLTEPYEQYF. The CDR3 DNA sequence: TGCGCCAGCAGTTCGCTTACGGAGCCCTACGAGCAGTACTTC.

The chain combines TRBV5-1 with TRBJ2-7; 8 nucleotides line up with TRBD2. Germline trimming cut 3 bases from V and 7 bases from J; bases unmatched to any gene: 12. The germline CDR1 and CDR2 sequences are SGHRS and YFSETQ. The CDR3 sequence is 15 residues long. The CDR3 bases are TGCGCCAGCAGCTCCCGGGGGGGGCCTCCGGGGGAGCAGTACTTC. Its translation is CASSSRGGPPGEQYF. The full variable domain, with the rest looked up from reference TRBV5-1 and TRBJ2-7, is KAGVTQTPRYLIKTRGQQVTLSCSPISGHRSVSWYQQTPGQGLQFLFEYFSETQRNKGNFPGRFSGRQFSNSRSEMNVSTLELGDSALYLCASSSRGGPPGEQYFGPGTRLTVT.

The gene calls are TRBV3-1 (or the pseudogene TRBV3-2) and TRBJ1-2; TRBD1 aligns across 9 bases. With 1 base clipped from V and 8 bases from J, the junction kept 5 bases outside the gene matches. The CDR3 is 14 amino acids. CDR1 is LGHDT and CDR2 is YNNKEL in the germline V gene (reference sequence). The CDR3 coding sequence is TGTGCCAGCAGCCAAGGGGACAGGGTGCGGGGCTACACCTTC. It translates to CASSQGDRVRGYTF.

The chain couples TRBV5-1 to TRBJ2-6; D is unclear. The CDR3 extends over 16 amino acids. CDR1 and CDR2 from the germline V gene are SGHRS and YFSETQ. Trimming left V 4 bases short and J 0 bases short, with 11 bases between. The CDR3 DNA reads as TGCGCCAGCAGCCTTTCCTCTTACTCTGGGGCCAACGTCCTGACTTTC. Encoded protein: CASSLSSYSGANVLTF.

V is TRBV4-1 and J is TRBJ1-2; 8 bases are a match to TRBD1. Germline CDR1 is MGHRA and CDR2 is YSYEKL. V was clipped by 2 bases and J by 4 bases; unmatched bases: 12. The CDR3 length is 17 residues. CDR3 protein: CASSQIQGVASGYGYTF. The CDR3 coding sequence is TGCGCCAGCAGCCAAATACAGGGGGTTGCCTCAGGCTATGGCTACACCTTC.

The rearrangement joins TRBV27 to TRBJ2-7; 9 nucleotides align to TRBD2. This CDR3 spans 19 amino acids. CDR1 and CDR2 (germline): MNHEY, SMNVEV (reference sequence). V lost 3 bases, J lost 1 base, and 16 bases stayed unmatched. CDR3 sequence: CASSFLLPRTSERSYEQYF. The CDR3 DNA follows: TGTGCCAGCAGTTTCCTATTACCTCGGACTAGCGAAAGGTCCTACGAGCAGTACTTC.

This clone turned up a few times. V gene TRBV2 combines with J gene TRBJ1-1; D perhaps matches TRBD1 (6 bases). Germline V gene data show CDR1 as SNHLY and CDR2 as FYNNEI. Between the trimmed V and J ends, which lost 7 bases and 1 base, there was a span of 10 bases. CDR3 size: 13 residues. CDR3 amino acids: CASTQTGNTEAFF. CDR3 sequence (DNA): TGTGCCAGCACTCAGACAGGGAACACTGAAGCTTTCTTT.

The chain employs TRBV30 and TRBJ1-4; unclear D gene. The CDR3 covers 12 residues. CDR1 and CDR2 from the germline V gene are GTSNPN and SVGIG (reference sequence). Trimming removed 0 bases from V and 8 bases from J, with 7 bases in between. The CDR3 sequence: CAWSVPGEKLFF. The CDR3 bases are TGTGCCTGGAGTGTACCCGGGGAAAAACTGTTTTTT.

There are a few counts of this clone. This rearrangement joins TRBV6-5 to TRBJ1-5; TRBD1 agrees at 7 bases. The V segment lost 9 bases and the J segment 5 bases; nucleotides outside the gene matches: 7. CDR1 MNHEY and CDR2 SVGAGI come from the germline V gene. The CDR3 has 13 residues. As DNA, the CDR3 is TGTGCCAGTCAGACAGGGAGACATCAGCCCCAGCATTTT. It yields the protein CASQTGRHQPQHF.

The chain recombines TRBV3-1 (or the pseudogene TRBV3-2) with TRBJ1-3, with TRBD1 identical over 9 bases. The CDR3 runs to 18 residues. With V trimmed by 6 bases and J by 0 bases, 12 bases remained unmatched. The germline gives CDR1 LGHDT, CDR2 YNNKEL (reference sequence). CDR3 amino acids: CASSPTGGPARSGNTIYF. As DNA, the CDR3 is TGTGCCAGCAGTCCGACAGGGGGGCCGGCACGCTCTGGAAACACCATATATTTT.

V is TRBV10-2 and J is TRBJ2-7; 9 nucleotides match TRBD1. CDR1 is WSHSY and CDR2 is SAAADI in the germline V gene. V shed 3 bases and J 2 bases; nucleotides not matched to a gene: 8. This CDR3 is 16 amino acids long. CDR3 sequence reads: CASSDPGQGLTYEQYF. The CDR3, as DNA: TGCGCCAGCAGTGATCCCGGACAGGGGCTTACCTACGAGCAGTACTTC.

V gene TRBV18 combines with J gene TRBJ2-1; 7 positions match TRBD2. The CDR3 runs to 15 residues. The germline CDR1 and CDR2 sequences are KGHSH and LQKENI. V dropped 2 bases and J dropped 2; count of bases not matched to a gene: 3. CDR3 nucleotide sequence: TGTGCCAGCTCACCATCTAGCGGCACCTACAATGAGCAGTTCTTC. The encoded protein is CASSPSSGTYNEQFF.